Below are 20 T cell receptor beta chains sequenced from a single sample in a study of T cells expressing NK-cell markers. Reprocessing the 5' RACE reads, TCRdb reports a single entry for every CDR3 protein and omits DNA. The table lists 350,000 to 400,000 distinct CDR3 sequences. Specimen: blood T cells: a sorted CD56 or NKG2C T cell subset, CD4+ or CD8+ T cells, or bulk PBMC T cells (not recorded which). The receptor source for this set is a woman aged 45-65 years in good health.

The chain combines TRBV7-9 with TRBJ2-3; TCRdb designates TRBD1, a call that cannot be tested without DNA. Germline CDR1 reads SEHNR; CDR2 reads FQNEAQ (reference sequence). The CDR3 contains 15 residues. The CDR3 protein is CASSLIPWGTDTQYF.

This chain uses TRBV5-1 with TRBJ2-7; TCRdb's D gene call, TRBD2, goes unchecked for lack of DNA. The CDR3 runs to 17 residues. Germline V gene data show CDR1 as SGHRS and CDR2 as YFSETQ. This CDR3 reads CASSPRSAGGLLYEQYF.

The chain couples TRBV11-2 to TRBJ2-3; no DNA is available, so the TRBD1 call from TCRdb remains unchecked. This CDR3 has 14 amino acids. Germline V CDR1 and CDR2: SGHAT, FQNNGV. The CDR3 loop reads CASSPQGSTDTQYF.

The gene calls are TRBV14 and TRBJ2-1. This CDR3 has 14 amino acids. Germline V gene lookup returns CDR1 SGHDN and CDR2 FVKESK. The CDR3 is CASSQEGFFYEQFF.

The gene calls are TRBV4-1 and TRBJ2-5; TCRdb reports TRBD1, a call that lacks DNA to check it against. The germline V gene encodes CDR1 MGHRA and CDR2 YSYEKL. CDR3 size: 16 residues. Here the CDR3 reads CASSHPPTGGRETQYF.

The V gene is TRBV29-1, the J gene TRBJ2-7. The germline V gene has CDR1 SQVTM and CDR2 ANQGSEA. The CDR3 sequence is 13 residues long. The CDR3 region is CSVEVLASYEQYF.

This chain links TRBV6-2 or TRBV6-3 with TRBJ1-2. Per the germline V gene, CDR1 is MNHEY and CDR2 is SVGEGT. This CDR3 contains 13 residues. The CDR3 is CASSYTAGTGYTF.

V is TRBV12-3 or TRBV12-4 and J is TRBJ2-2; the TCRdb D gene call, TRBD2, has no DNA to confirm it. The CDR3 is made up of 18 amino acids. The CDR3 here is CASTLAGGRAFRPGELFF.

The chain uses TRBV6-6 and TRBJ2-7. The germline CDR1 and CDR2 sequences are MNHNY and SVGAGI (reference sequence). This CDR3 has 12 residues. This chain's CDR3 is CASSRVVYEQYF.

The chain uses TRBV19 and TRBJ2-6; as DNA is missing, the TRBD1 call by TCRdb cannot be tested. The germline V gene has CDR1 LNHDA and CDR2 SQIVND (reference sequence). The CDR3 is made up of 16 amino acids. CDR3 amino acids: CASKETGFSGANVLTF.

The J gene is TRBJ2-5, the V gene TRBV7-6; checking the TCRdb D call of TRBD2 is not possible without DNA. This CDR3 has 17 amino acids. Germline CDR1 is SGHVS and CDR2 is FNYEAQ. The CDR3 loop reads CASSLVAGTRVGETQYF. Supplemented by reference TRBV7-6 and TRBJ2-5, the full variable domain reads GAGVSQSPRYKVTKRGQDVALRCDPISGHVSLYWYRQALGQGPEFLTYFNYEAQQDKSGLPNDRFSAERPEGSISTLTIQRTEQRDSAMYRCASSLVAGTRVGETQYFGPGTRLLVL.

This chain connects TRBV12-3 or TRBV12-4 to TRBJ2-7; TCRdb selects TRBD2, and the lack of DNA leaves this call unchecked. CDR3 length equals 13 residues. The CDR3 loop is CASSLAAGYEQYF.

The rearrangement joins TRBV20-1 to TRBJ2-4; the TRBD1 assignment by TCRdb is unverifiable without DNA. Germline V gene sequence: CDR1 DFQATT, CDR2 SNEGSKA (reference sequence). The CDR3 spans 15 residues. The CDR3 is CSARDPQAGLNIQYF.

V gene TRBV2 combines with J gene TRBJ1-2. CDR1 SNHLY and CDR2 FYNNEI come from the germline V gene. This CDR3 has 12 residues. This CDR3 is CASSANGEHYTF.

The rearrangement joins TRBV5-1 to TRBJ2-1; TCRdb lists TRBD1, though no DNA is available to test this call. The CDR3 runs to 13 residues. Germline CDR1 SGHRS, CDR2 YFSETQ. The chain's CDR3 is CASSRDNYNEQFF.

The genes are TRBV12-5 and TRBJ2-3; no DNA is available, so the TRBD2 call from TCRdb remains unchecked. The CDR3 spans 18 residues. Germline V gives CDR1 LGHNT, CDR2 FRNRAP. The CDR3 is CASGLSPKRATSTDTQYF.

The chain carries TRBV25-1 and TRBJ2-1; TCRdb's D call, TRBD2, is unchecked because there is no DNA. Germline CDR1 reads MGHDK; CDR2 reads SYGVNS. The CDR3 spans 14 residues. CDR3 amino acids: CASSDGTSSLEQFF. The variable domain in full, with the rest retrieved from reference TRBV25-1 and TRBJ2-1, is EADIYQTPRYLVIGTGKKITLECSQTMGHDKMYWYQQDPGMELHLIHYSYGVNSTEKGDLSSESTVSRIRTEHFPLTLESARPSHTSQYLCASSDGTSSLEQFFGPGTRLTVL.

The V call is TRBV6-2 or TRBV6-3, the J call TRBJ2-5; TCRdb lists TRBD2, though no DNA is available to test this call. Germline V gene lookup returns CDR1 MNHEY and CDR2 SVGEGT. CDR3 length: 13 amino acids. This CDR3 is CAYGIARGETQYF.

The chain is built from TRBV4-1 and TRBJ1-4; without DNA, the TCRdb call of TRBD1 cannot be checked. The CDR3 length is 15 residues. Looked up from germline, CDR1 is MGHRA and CDR2 is YSYEKL. Here the CDR3 reads CASSQDVGPNEKLFF.

The chain carries TRBV27 and TRBJ1-6. Looked up from germline, CDR1 is MNHEY and CDR2 is SMNVEV (reference sequence). The CDR3 has 14 residues. This chain's CDR3 is CASSLSWDGSPLHF.